These T cell receptor beta chains were read from a single sample in a study of technical replicates of blood from several donors. TCRdb's table, derived via immunoSEQ multiplex PCR, lists solely in-frame clones and lacks some. Counted here are some 87,000 clones, around 90% occurring once; the ten biggest clones make up around 0.37%. Sequencing used T cells isolated from PBMCs. The receptors originated from a human donor in good health. Both conserved end residues are part of each CDR3. The order of the fields is D gene, V gene, J gene, clone size, CDR3 DNA, CDR3 protein. A D gene is named only where the DNA matches it firmly. Only part of the rows carry a size: once, few, many, or a class if the clone is expanded.

TRBD1	TRBV27	TRBJ2-1	.	TGTGCCAGCAGTAGACAGGGGTACAATGAGCAGTTCTTC	CASSRQGYNEQFF
.	TRBV7-8	TRBJ2-2	once	TGTGCCAGCAGCTTTGGGGCTGGCACCGGGGAGCTGTTTTTT	CASSFGAGTGELFF
.	TRBV7-2	TRBJ1-5	.	TGTGCCAGCAGCTTAACAGTCTATAGCAATCAGCCCCAGCATTTT	CASSLTVYSNQPQHF
TRBD2	TRBV15	TRBJ2-1	.	TGTGCCACCAGCAGAGATCAGGCGGGGGGGATTTACAATGAGCAGTTCTTC	CATSRDQAGGIYNEQFF
.	TRBV5-1	TRBJ2-5	.	TGCGCCAGCCGTTACTCGAACCCCCGGAGAGAGACCCAGTACTTC	CASRYSNPRRETQYF
.	TRBV19	TRBJ1-5	.	TGTGCCAGTAGCGACAGGAATCAGCCCCAGCATTTT	CASSDRNQPQHF
.	TRBV27	TRBJ1-5	.	TGTGCCAGCAGATATACAGGGAATAATCAGCCCCAGCATTTT	CASRYTGNNQPQHF
TRBD2	TRBV6-6	TRBJ2-7	.	TGTGCCAGCGTGGCGGGAGGGCTTAACGAGCAGTACTTC	CASVAGGLNEQYF
.	TRBV6-1	TRBJ1-4	.	TGTGCCAGCAGTGAACCCGACAGACCTAATGAAAAACTGTTTTTT	CASSEPDRPNEKLFF
TRBD1	TRBV28	TRBJ2-2	.	TGTGCCAGCAGTTTAGGACAGGGACCAGGCGTACCCGGGGAGCTGTTTTTT	CASSLGQGPGVPGELFF
TRBD1	TRBV5-1	TRBJ1-5	.	TGCGCCAGCAGCCCGGACAGGGGTGATCAGCCCCAGCATTTT	CASSPDRGDQPQHF
TRBD1	TRBV19	TRBJ1-1	few	TGTGCCTGTTCGGACAGGGCGATGATGAACACTGAAGCTTTCTTT	CACSDRAMMNTEAFF
TRBD2	TRBV30	TRBJ2-5	.	TGTGCAACCACCAACGCGGGAGTCTACCAAGAGACCCAGTACTTC	CATTNAGVYQETQYF
TRBD2	TRBV11-2	TRBJ2-3	once	TGTGCCAGCAGCTTAAAGGGAGCGGGATACACAGATACGCAGTATTTT	CASSLKGAGYTDTQYF
TRBD1	TRBV2	TRBJ1-5	.	TGTGCCGGACAGGGAGAAAGAAATCAGCCCCAGCATTTT	CAGQGERNQPQHF
TRBD1	TRBV9	TRBJ1-2	.	TGTGCCAGCAGCGCAGGGGGAGTATCCTATGGCTACACCTTC	CASSAGGVSYGYTF
TRBD2	TRBV28	TRBJ2-1	.	TGTGCCAGCTGCTCTAGCGGCATTAGCTACAATGAGCAGTTCTTC	CASCSSGISYNEQFF
.	TRBV4-3	TRBJ1-1	.	TGCGCCAGCAGCCAATGGCCCAGGATGAACACTGAAGCTTTCTTT	CASSQWPRMNTEAFF
TRBD1	TRBV5-8	TRBJ2-1	.	TGTGCCAGCAGCTACGGGACAGGGGGCGGCAATGAGCAGTTCTTC	CASSYGTGGGNEQFF
.	TRBV27	TRBJ2-7	.	TGTGCCAGCAGTTCGACAGGCTCCTACGAGCAGTACTTC	CASSSTGSYEQYF
TRBD2	TRBV28	TRBJ2-3	few	TGTGCCAGCAGTACAATAGCGGGGGGCACAGATACGCAGTATTTT	CASSTIAGGTDTQYF
TRBD2	TRBV12-5	TRBJ2-1	.	TGTGCTAGTGGGAGGCTAGCGGGATACAATGAGCAGTTCTTC	CASGRLAGYNEQFF